This T cell receptor (beta chain) emerged from a study of CD8+CD57+ T cells in acquired aplastic anemia. Study-level findings and limits: Twenty-nine CD8+ CDR3 sequences were shared between patients and controls.

As concerns this clonotype: The antigen is undetermined.

Germline CDR1 and CDR2: DFQATT and SNEGSKA (reference sequence). J gave up 5 bases and V 1 base, and 7 bases lay outside the gene matches. This CDR3 is 15 amino acids long. Template material for TCR beta VDJ and CDR3 profiling consisted of genomic DNA. TCRdb analysed the reads with MiXCR anew, one entry per CDR3 protein. The data show approximately 170,000 distinct CDR3 sequences, around 60% seen once. This clonotype was sampled from a human donor in good health. The sample consisted of sorted CD4+, CD8+, or CD8+CD57+ T cells (not recorded which) from PBMCs. The chain has TRBV20-1 and TRBJ2-3; TRBD2 agrees at 9 bases. CDR3 coding DNA: TGCAGTGCTAGAGTCTCTAGCGGGGCGGGAGATACGCAGTATTTT. Protein: CSARVSSGAGDTQYF.